Listed here are 17 T cell receptor beta chains from one sample, sequenced in a study of CD8 T cells in Susac syndrome. Random hexamers were used to reverse transcribe about 0.5 to 1 ug of RNA. Each CDR3 protein is one row after TCRdb ran MiXCR on the immunoSEQ multiplex PCR reads. The sample holds fewer than 200,000 distinct CDR3 sequences, 90% to 95% seen once. Sequenced sample: CD4+ T cells from PBMCs. The receptor set was obtained from a human donor in good health.

The J gene is TRBJ2-4, the V gene TRBV4-1; D is undetermined. The V and J ends lost 2 bases and 5 bases respectively, with 10 bases between them. This CDR3 has 14 amino acids. Germline V lookup: CDR1 MGHRA, CDR2 YSYEKL. The CDR3 loop is CASSQPFAQNIQYF. The CDR3 DNA reads TGCGCCAGCAGCCAACCCTTTGCTCAAAACATTCAGTACTTC.

This chain joins TRBV20-1 and TRBJ1-2; 9 bases fit TRBD1. The germline V gene encodes CDR1 DFQATT and CDR2 SNEGSKA (reference sequence). Trimming took 2 bases from V and 7 from J; bases not matched to a gene: 8. The CDR3 covers 14 residues. The CDR3 loop reads CSARSIGQGIGYTF. In DNA, the CDR3 is TGCAGTGCTAGATCTATCGGACAGGGGATTGGCTACACCTTC.

The chain recombines TRBV27 with TRBJ1-2; D not resolved. The CDR3 length is 17 residues. Germline CDR1 MNHEY, CDR2 SMNVEV (reference sequence). Between the trimmed V and J ends, which lost 4 bases and 4 bases, there was a span of 22 bases. CDR3 region: CASSSHHPFDTTYGYTF. DNA for the CDR3: TGTGCCAGCAGTTCCCATCACCCCTTTGACACAACCTATGGCTACACCTTC.

The chain uses TRBV20-1 and TRBJ2-1; the D gene is possibly TRBD2 (5 bases). The CDR3 length is 14 residues. The germline V gene encodes CDR1 DFQATT and CDR2 SNEGSKA (reference sequence). Trimming removed 3 bases at V and 9 bases at J, with 18 bases between. The CDR3 protein is CSARPGYGVAEQFF. The CDR3 DNA follows: TGCAGTGCTAGGCCCGGGTACGGGGTCGCTGAGCAGTTCTTC.

The V and J genes are TRBV7-9 and TRBJ2-3; D tentatively fits TRBD1 or TRBD2 (5 bases each). The germline V gene has CDR1 SEHNR and CDR2 FQNEAQ (reference sequence). Deletions cut 5 bases from V and 6 bases from J, with 15 bases between. This CDR3 region has 14 residues. CDR3 nucleotide sequence: TGTGCCAGCAGCCGCGAGGGGCTCCCGGATACGCAGTATTTT. This translates into CASSREGLPDTQYF.

The chain recombines TRBV2 with TRBJ1-2; D ambiguous. CDR3 size: 14 residues. V lost 2 bases to trimming and J lost 2 bases, with 9 bases between them. CDR1 SNHLY and CDR2 FYNNEI come from the germline V gene. The CDR3 sequence: CASSETAVNYGYTF. The CDR3 bases are TGTGCCAGCAGTGAAACGGCGGTGAACTATGGCTACACCTTC.

The gene calls are TRBV12-5 and TRBJ2-2; D ambiguous. This CDR3 contains 12 residues. Between the trimmed V and J ends, which lost 1 base and 3 bases, there was a span of 0 bases. Germline CDR1 and CDR2: LGHNT and FRNRAP. CDR3 nucleotides: TGTGCTAGTGGTTTGGACACCGGGGAGCTGTTTTTT. Protein sequence: CASGLDTGELFF.

The V and J genes are TRBV12-3 or TRBV12-4 and TRBJ1-1; D not resolved. The CDR3 totals 14 residues. Trimming took 5 bases from V and 6 from J, leaving 16 bases between them. The CDR3, as DNA: TGTGCCAGCAGTCCCCTAGCTCAGAGCTCTGAAGCTTTCTTT. Protein: CASSPLAQSSEAFF.

The chain has TRBV5-4 and TRBJ2-3, with D possibly TRBD2 on 5 matching bases. CDR1 is SGHNT and CDR2 is YYREEE in the germline V gene (reference sequence). The CDR3 is made up of 13 amino acids. V dropped 0 bases and J dropped 6 bases, with 8 bases sitting between them. This CDR3 reads CASSLGPSDTQYF. Written as DNA, the CDR3 is TGTGCCAGCAGCTTGGGACCTAGCGATACGCAGTATTTT.

This sequence joins TRBV3-1 and TRBJ2-5; D is unclear. There are 13 residues in the CDR3. Per germline, CDR1 LGHDT and CDR2 YNNKEL (reference sequence). V gave up 5 bases and J gave up 5 bases, with 12 bases separating them. The DNA for the CDR3 is TGTGCCAGCAGCACCCCCCGCGTGGAGACCCAGTACTTC. This codes for CASSTPRVETQYF.

The chain combines TRBV19 with TRBJ2-3; tentatively, D is TRBD2 (5 bases). The germline V gene has CDR1 LNHDA and CDR2 SQIVND (reference sequence). The CDR3 loop spans 16 amino acids. The V and J ends lost 5 bases and 4 bases respectively, with 19 bases between them. This chain's CDR3 is CASSLLAQRASDTQYF. The CDR3 DNA follows: TGTGCCAGTAGTCTTCTAGCCCAGAGGGCGTCAGATACGCAGTATTTT.

V usage is TRBV18 and J usage is TRBJ2-2; TRBD1 aligns across 9 bases. CDR1 KGHSH and CDR2 LQKENI come from the germline V gene. The CDR3 is 16 amino acids. V dropped 5 bases and J dropped 5; count of bases not matched to a gene: 9. CDR3: CASSAQGASFTGELFF. The DNA of the CDR3 is TGTGCCAGCTCAGCACAGGGGGCATCCTTTACCGGGGAGCTGTTTTTT.

The CDR3 here is CASSLQYRSNQPQHF. The DNA of the CDR3 is TGTGCCAGCAGCTTACAGTACAGGAGCAATCAGCCCCAGCATTTT. V and J are TRBV7-2 and TRBJ1-5; D might be TRBD1 (5 bases). This CDR3 has 15 residues. Germline V CDR1 and CDR2: SGHTA, FQGNSA. Trimming removed 2 bases at V and 1 base at J, with 9 bases between.

CDR3 in DNA: TGTGCCAGCAGTTTGGGGACCCATAATTCACCCCTCCACTTT. Its translation: CASSLGTHNSPLHF. J is TRBJ1-6 and V is TRBV12-3 or TRBV12-4; TRBD1 is a possible D gene (5 bases). The V end was cut by 3 bases, the J end by 5 bases, with 8 bases between. This CDR3 is built from 14 residues.

The gene calls are TRBV13 and TRBJ1-4; D unresolved. Germline-derived CDR1 and CDR2 are PRHDT and FYEKMQ (reference sequence). There are 13 residues in the CDR3. Trimming took off 0 bases at V and 8 bases at J, with 7 bases between the two ends. As DNA, the CDR3 is TGTGCCAGCAGCTTAGGACGCCGGGAAAAACTGTTTTTT. It specifies CASSLGRREKLFF.

The chain links TRBV5-1 to TRBJ2-2; TRBD1 matches at 8 bases. CDR3 length: 16 amino acids. Per the germline V gene, CDR1 is SGHRS and CDR2 is YFSETQ. V trimming: 4 bases; J trimming: 0 bases; junction bases outside the gene matches: 5. CDR3 sequence reads: CASSNGQGANTGELFF. CDR3 DNA: TGCGCCAGCAGCAACGGACAGGGCGCGAACACCGGGGAGCTGTTTTTT.

This chain links TRBV7-8 with TRBJ2-5; D gene unclear. The V gene lost 5 bases and the J gene lost 5 bases, with 18 bases spanning the gap. Germline V CDR1 and CDR2: SGHVS, FQNEAQ. The CDR3 runs to 15 residues. The CDR3: CASSTDSSGWETQYF. DNA of the CDR3: TGTGCCAGCAGCACCGACTCGTCCGGGTGGGAGACCCAGTACTTC.